This entry lists 29 T cell receptor beta chains sequenced from one sample in a study of cytomegalovirus exposure and HLA in healthy donors. PCR amplification relied on 60 Vbeta primers (plus 13 Jbeta primers). The assay was immunoSEQ multiplex PCR, and TCRdb's table has in-frame clones only and misses some. Of 100,000 to 150,000 clones listed, roughly 78% are singletons. Sequenced sample: PBMCs. These receptors originate from a young man in good health and CMV-seronegative.

The rearrangement joins TRBV27 to TRBJ1-4; TRBD1 matches 9 bases. Germline V gene sequence: CDR1 MNHEY, CDR2 SMNVEV (reference sequence). This CDR3 has 16 residues. The trim removed 5 bases at V and 7 bases at J, leaving 11 bases unmatched. In DNA, the CDR3 is TGTGCCAGCAGTCTGACCACCGGGACAGGGTTTGAAAAACTGTTTTTT. It yields the protein CASSLTTGTGFEKLFF.

This sequence joins TRBV9 and TRBJ1-3; 7 bases are shared with TRBD1. V was clipped by 4 bases and J by 0 bases; unmatched bases: 7. The CDR3 contains 16 residues. Germline CDR1 and CDR2: SGDLS and YYNGEE. In DNA, the CDR3 is TGTGCCAGCAGCCCTGGGACAGACCTCTCTGGAAACACCATATATTTT. Protein sequence: CASSPGTDLSGNTIYF.

This chain links TRBV6-5 with TRBJ2-7; TRBD1 matches 7 bases. Trimming cost V 10 bases and J 5 bases; bases outside gene matches: 8. In germline, CDR1 is MNHEY, CDR2 SVGAGI. The CDR3 has 12 amino acids. DNA for the CDR3: TGTGCCACCGCGACAGGGATCAACGAGCAGTACTTC. It encodes CATATGINEQYF.

The sample holds one count of this clone. The CDR3 nucleotides are TGTGCCAGCAGTGTAGACGGGTCGAACACCGGGGAGCTGTTTTTT. This translates into CASSVDGSNTGELFF. The chain has TRBV27 and TRBJ2-2; D is ambiguous. This CDR3 comprises 15 residues. V lost 5 bases and J lost 0, with 10 bases in between. Per the germline V gene, CDR1 is MNHEY and CDR2 is SMNVEV (reference sequence).

The chain has TRBV10-2 and TRBJ2-5, with D perhaps TRBD2 (5 bases). The last part of the DNA fits TRBJ2-7 better; the J call may be wrong. Germline CDR1 and CDR2: WSHSY and SAAADI. CDR3 length: 13 residues. In DNA, the CDR3 is TGCGCCAGCAGTATGGACTTGGCTTACGAGCAGTACTTC. Amino acid sequence: CASSMDLAYEQYF.

The genes are TRBV7-2 and TRBJ1-2; D is undetermined. Germline V gives CDR1 SGHTA, CDR2 FQGNSA. This CDR3 comprises 14 residues. The V end was cut by 5 bases, the J end by 7 bases, with 17 bases between. The CDR3 sequence is CASSPPGRKGGYTF. In DNA, the CDR3 is TGTGCCAGCAGCCCACCGGGGAGGAAGGGTGGCTACACCTTC.

This clone has a single count. The rearrangement joins TRBV7-3 to TRBJ2-7, with 11 bases matching TRBD2. Trimming cost V 1 base and J 5 bases; bases outside gene matches: 16. The CDR3 totals 19 residues. CDR1 and CDR2 (germline): SGHTA, FQGTGA. The CDR3 coding sequence is TGTGCCAGCAGCTTAATCCGGATAAAGACTAGCGGGGTCGGTAACGAGCAGTACTTC. Translation gives CASSLIRIKTSGVGNEQYF.

J is TRBJ2-1 and V is TRBV10-2; 9 nucleotides line up with TRBD2. Germline V gene data show CDR1 as WSHSY and CDR2 as SAAADI. The CDR3 contains 14 residues. Trimming removed 7 bases from V and 6 bases from J; junction bases left unmatched: 7. The CDR3 DNA reads TGCGCCAGCAAACGACTAGCGGATATCAATGAGCAGTTCTTC. It translates to CASKRLADINEQFF.

V is TRBV5-4 and J is TRBJ2-3; 8 bases agree with TRBD2. Unmatched junction bases numbered 5, after V lost 3 bases and J lost 2 bases. Looked up from germline, CDR1 is SGHNT and CDR2 is YYREEE (reference sequence). CDR3 length equals 15 residues. The CDR3 DNA reads TGTGCCAGCAGCTCGCTAGCGGGCCTCACAGATACGCAGTATTTT. This sequence encodes CASSSLAGLTDTQYF. Variable domain in full (rest from reference TRBV5-4 and TRBJ2-3): ETGVTQSPTHLIKTRGQQVTLRCSSQSGHNTVSWYQQALGQGPQFIFQYYREEENGRGNFPPRFSGLQFPNYSSELNVNALELDDSALYLCASSSLAGLTDTQYFGPGTRLTVL.

The rearrangement links TRBV13 to TRBJ2-7; 11 nucleotides agree with TRBD2. Germline trimming cut 5 bases from V and 4 bases from J; bases unmatched to any gene: 7. The CDR3 totals 15 residues. From germline, CDR1 is PRHDT and CDR2 FYEKMQ (reference sequence). Here the CDR3 DNA reads TGTGCCAGCAGCCTCGGGACTAGCGGAGGGTACGAGCAGTACTTC. Amino acids: CASSLGTSGGYEQYF.

This clone was counted once. The CDR3 nucleotides read TGCGCCAGCAGTGCGGACAGCAGTTCCCACGAGCAGTACTTC. As protein: CASSADSSSHEQYF. The V call is TRBV10-1, the J call TRBJ2-5, with D possibly TRBD1 on 6 matching bases. Near its end, the DNA agrees better with TRBJ2-7, so the J call may be wrong. CDR3 length: 14 amino acids. CDR1 and CDR2 (germline): WNHNN, SYGVQD (reference sequence).

V is TRBV28 and J is TRBJ1-1; the match to TRBD1 covers 8 bases. Germline V gene sequence: CDR1 MDHEN, CDR2 SYDVKM. The junction had 21 bases not matched to a gene; V was cut back by 6 bases and J by 3 bases. This CDR3 is 19 amino acids long. The CDR3 loop is CASRTGTGYFLPEDTEAFF. The CDR3 DNA is TGTGCCAGCAGGACCGGGACAGGATACTTCCTCCCCGAGGACACTGAAGCTTTCTTT. The variable domain in full, with the rest retrieved from reference TRBV28 and TRBJ1-1, is DVKVTQSSRYLVKRTGEKVFLECVQDMDHENMFWYRQDPGLGLRLIYFSYDVKMKEKGDIPEGYSVSREKKERFSLILESASTNQTSMYLCASRTGTGYFLPEDTEAFFGQGTRLTVV.

This clone appeared a single time. A junction end diverges from the germline sequence, so it may reflect a read error. This chain joins TRBV10-2 and TRBJ1-5, with a weak D call TRBD1 (6 bases). CDR1 is WSHSY, CDR2 SAAADI, per germline. This CDR3 comprises 14 residues. Written as DNA, the CDR3 is TGCGCCAGCAGTCGGGGGGCCAGCAATCAGCCCCAGAATTTT. It yields the protein CASSRGASNQPQNF.

The J gene is TRBJ2-7, the V gene TRBV6-6; the D gene is possibly TRBD1 (5 bases). The CDR3 length is 14 residues. V gave up 2 bases and J gave up 6 bases, with 14 bases separating them. Germline V gives CDR1 MNHNY, CDR2 SVGAGI (reference sequence). CDR3 bases: TGTGCCAGCAGTTACCGCGCAAAAGGGGCCGAGCAGTACTTC. Its protein is CASSYRAKGAEQYF.

V usage is TRBV2 and J usage is TRBJ1-1, with 8 bases that match TRBD1. This CDR3 region has 17 residues. V shed 2 bases, J shed 1 base, and the junction held 9 bases outside the gene matches. Germline assignment: CDR1 SNHLY and CDR2 FYNNEI. The DNA for the CDR3 is TGTGCCAGCAGTGAACCGCAACAAGGACAGGGGAACACTGAAGCTTTCTTT. It codes for CASSEPQQGQGNTEAFF.

This chain uses TRBV7-9 with TRBJ2-3, with 12 bases fitting TRBD2. The CDR3 totals 15 residues. V shed 6 bases and J 3 bases; nucleotides not matched to a gene: 4. Germline V gene data show CDR1 as SEHNR and CDR2 as FQNEAQ (reference sequence). The DNA of the CDR3 is TGTGCCAGCAGTACGACTAGCGGGAGAACAGATACGCAGTATTTT. Translating gives CASSTTSGRTDTQYF.

The chain recombines TRBV11-2 with TRBJ1-4, with 9 bases that match TRBD1. The CDR3 length is 17 residues. CDR1 and CDR2 from the germline V gene are SGHAT and FQNNGV. V shed 5 bases, J shed 7 bases, and the junction held 14 bases outside the gene matches. CDR3 DNA: TGTGCCAGCAGCATTAGGGTTACAGGGGGCCAGGGTGAAAAACTGTTTTTT. As protein: CASSIRVTGGQGEKLFF.

The chain has TRBV6-6 and TRBJ2-7; 14 bases line up with TRBD2. V trimming: 1 base; J trimming: 6 bases; junction bases outside the gene matches: 5. This CDR3 has 16 amino acids. CDR1 is MNHNY and CDR2 is SVGAGI in the germline V gene (reference sequence). CDR3 loop: CASSYLVGLAGGEQYF. The CDR3 DNA reads TGTGCCAGCAGTTACTTGGTCGGACTAGCGGGAGGCGAGCAGTACTTC.

The chain links TRBV29-1 to TRBJ1-2; TRBD1 matches 9 bases. J gave up 7 bases and V 2 bases, and 8 bases lay outside the gene matches. Per the germline V gene, CDR1 is SQVTM and CDR2 is ANQGSEA. CDR3 size: 14 residues. This chain's CDR3 is CSVEISTGGSGYTF. CDR3 DNA: TGCAGCGTTGAAATTTCTACAGGGGGCAGTGGCTACACCTTC.

The rearrangement links TRBV5-1 to TRBJ1-1; D is unresolved. This CDR3 spans 15 amino acids. Between the trimmed V and J ends, which lost 4 bases and 4 bases, there was a span of 17 bases. The germline V gene encodes CDR1 SGHRS and CDR2 YFSETQ. In DNA, the CDR3 is TGCGCCAGCAGCGCTCTGGGTACCCGAGGCACTGAAGCTTTCTTT. It translates to CASSALGTRGTEAFF.

This clone was seen more than once but under ten times. The chain couples TRBV28 to TRBJ1-4; D unresolved. The germline CDR1 and CDR2 sequences are MDHEN and SYDVKM. This CDR3 region has 13 residues. The V gene lost 3 bases and the J gene lost 4 bases, with 6 bases spanning the gap. As DNA, the CDR3 is TGTGCCAGCAGTTTCCACAGTAATGAAAAACTGTTTTTT. Protein: CASSFHSNEKLFF.

This clone appeared a few times. The chain links TRBV9 to TRBJ1-1; 7 nucleotides line up with TRBD1. Germline V lookup: CDR1 SGDLS, CDR2 YYNGEE. The CDR3 runs 14 residues. V lost 0 bases to trimming and J lost 6 bases; unmatched junction nucleotides: 5. The CDR3 loop reads CASSVGTGHAEAFF. The DNA for the CDR3 is TGTGCCAGCAGCGTAGGGACAGGCCACGCTGAAGCTTTCTTT.

The CDR3 sequence is CASSYWGQTDNEQFF. The CDR3 DNA is TGTGCCAGCAGTTATTGGGGACAGACCGACAATGAGCAGTTCTTC. V is TRBV6-5 and J is TRBJ2-1, with 7 positions matching TRBD1. The CDR3 loop spans 15 amino acids. V lost 3 bases and J lost 5; bases outside the gene matches: 7. Germline V gene data show CDR1 as MNHEY and CDR2 as SVGAGI.

V is TRBV11-3 and J is TRBJ2-1; 7 bases agree with TRBD1. V lost 5 bases to trimming and J lost 0 bases; unmatched junction nucleotides: 7. This CDR3 spans 16 amino acids. The germline CDR1 and CDR2 sequences are SGHNT and YENEEA. The CDR3 DNA reads as TGTGCCAGCAGCACCCGACAGGGAAGCTCCTACAATGAGCAGTTCTTC. This gives the protein CASSTRQGSSYNEQFF.

The chain is built from TRBV28 and TRBJ2-7, with TRBD2 matching over 14 bases. The CDR3 has 17 residues. Germline CDR1 MDHEN, CDR2 SYDVKM. After removal of 5 bases from V and 3 bases from J, the junction contained 9 bases not matched to a gene. The CDR3 sequence is CASSGSGLAGDFYEQYF. CDR3 DNA sequence: TGTGCCAGCAGTGGATCGGGACTAGCGGGAGACTTCTACGAGCAGTACTTC.

In this sample, this clone turned up once. The V and J genes are TRBV11-2 and TRBJ2-7, with TRBD2 matching over 9 bases. J gave up 3 bases and V 0 bases, and 15 bases lay outside the gene matches. This CDR3 comprises 19 residues. From germline, CDR1 is SGHAT and CDR2 FQNNGV. The CDR3 sequence is CASSLDQGGASGIYYEQYF. The DNA for the CDR3 is TGTGCCAGCAGCTTAGATCAGGGAGGGGCTAGCGGGATCTACTACGAGCAGTACTTC.

This rearrangement joins TRBV7-2 to TRBJ1-5; TRBD1 might be the D (6 bases). The V gene's germline CDR1 is SGHTA and CDR2 FQGNSA. V shed 1 base and J shed 7 bases, with 11 bases lying between them. This CDR3 is built from 14 residues. For the CDR3, the DNA is TGTGCCAGCAGCTTAGAAGGGGGAACCCAGCCCCAGCATTTT. Its protein product is CASSLEGGTQPQHF.

This chain links TRBV7-3 with TRBJ2-7, with 11 bases identical to TRBD2. Trimming took 1 base from V and 4 from J; bases not matched to a gene: 3. Germline CDR1 SGHTA, CDR2 FQGTGA. CDR3 length equals 15 residues. The CDR3 DNA reads TGTGCCAGCAGCTTAAGTAGCGGGAGGGATTACGAGCAGTACTTC. Encoded protein: CASSLSSGRDYEQYF. The full variable domain, with the rest looked up from reference TRBV7-3 and TRBJ2-7, is GAGVSQTPSNKVTEKGKYVELRCDPISGHTALYWYRQSLGQGPEFLIYFQGTGAADDSGLPNDRFFAVRPEGSVSTLKIQRTERGDSAVYLCASSLSSGRDYEQYFGPGTRLTVT.

The chain employs TRBV28 and TRBJ2-1; 12 nucleotides line up with TRBD2. With 5 bases clipped from V and 1 base from J, the junction kept 12 bases outside the gene matches. Germline V gene data show CDR1 as MDHEN and CDR2 as SYDVKM. The CDR3 extends over 19 amino acids. The CDR3 loop is CASSPSRTSGNPSYNEQFF. The CDR3 DNA reads as TGTGCCAGCAGTCCGTCCCGGACTAGCGGGAATCCTTCCTACAATGAGCAGTTCTTC.